These 6 T cell receptor beta chains came from one sample sequenced in a study of cytomegalovirus exposure and HLA in healthy donors. Use of 60 Vbeta and 13 Jbeta primers characterized the PCR. TCRdb's table, derived via immunoSEQ multiplex PCR, lists solely in-frame clones and lacks some. The data show 87,000 or so clones, under 65% seen once. The sample consisted of PBMCs. Receptor source: a man aged 55 to 69 in good health and CMV-seronegative.

The chain has TRBV9 and TRBJ2-3; a possible D gene is TRBD1 (6 bases). Germline V gene data show CDR1 as SGDLS and CDR2 as YYNGEE. CDR3 length: 15 amino acids. Trimming pared 3 bases from V and 0 bases from J, leaving 11 bases between. Written as DNA, the CDR3 is TGTGCCAGCAGCGCAGAGGGACATAGCACAGATACGCAGTATTTT. Protein sequence: CASSAEGHSTDTQYF.

The V call is TRBV5-1, the J call TRBJ2-1, with TRBD2 matching 7 bases. The CDR3 is 15 amino acids. J was trimmed by 1 base and V by 4 bases; bases with no gene match: 5. The germline gives CDR1 SGHRS, CDR2 YFSETQ. The CDR3 here is CASSGGRGSYNEQFF. The CDR3 DNA follows: TGCGCCAGCAGCGGCGGGCGGGGGTCCTACAATGAGCAGTTCTTC.

CDR3 bases: TGTGCCAGCAGCCCGTCCCACAGGGGTCTAGGCGAGCAGTACTTC. Amino acid sequence: CASSPSHRGLGEQYF. The J gene is TRBJ2-7, the V gene TRBV5-4; 7 nucleotides agree with TRBD1. The CDR3 is 15 residues long. Germline trimming cut 4 bases from V and 6 bases from J; bases unmatched to any gene: 13. Germline CDR1 SGHNT, CDR2 YYREEE (reference sequence).

The chain is built from TRBV6-6 and TRBJ1-4; TRBD1 agrees at 9 bases. The CDR3 totals 15 residues. Germline V CDR1 and CDR2: MNHNY, SVGAGI (reference sequence). J was trimmed by 4 bases and V by 6 bases; bases with no gene match: 6. CDR3 coding DNA: TGTGCCAGCAGGGGAGACAGGGGGGTTAATGAAAAACTGTTTTTT. Its protein product is CASRGDRGVNEKLFF.

In DNA form, the CDR3 reads TGTGCTAGTGCTTACCACAGATTCTATGGCTACACCTTC. Protein product: CASAYHRFYGYTF. This chain joins TRBV12-5 and TRBJ1-2; the D is unclear. The CDR3 is made up of 13 amino acids. Germline assignment: CDR1 LGHNT and CDR2 FRNRAP. The germline V and J ends were trimmed by 7 bases and 4 bases, with 13 bases remaining between them.

The genes are TRBV5-1 and TRBJ2-5; tentatively, D is TRBD2 (5 bases). There are 14 residues in the CDR3. Trimming shortened V by 0 bases and J by 9 bases, and 15 bases separated the two germline ends. Germline lookup yields CDR1 SGHRS and CDR2 YFSETQ. In DNA, the CDR3 is TGCGCCAGCAGCTTGGCCCCCCAGACCGGGGCCCAGTACTTC. Protein sequence: CASSLAPQTGAQYF.